This T cell receptor (beta chain) was captured by sequencing in a study of vaccination and CD4 T cells after COVID-19. About this clonotype itself: Its antigen is unknown.

The treatment denotes: approximately 9-day PBMC culture with coronavirus spike peptide pools or control peptides (ViraFEST assay). The Oncomine TCR Beta short-read assay generated sequence data from the DNA of cultured CD4+ T cells. In TCRdb, the PCR reads were re-called with MiXCR into one record per CDR3 protein. This sample has fewer than 11,000 distinct CDR3 sequences, with around a third found just once. V lost 2 bases, J lost 5 bases, and 19 bases lay in between. Germline V gene lookup returns CDR1 MNHEY and CDR2 SVGAGI. The length of the CDR3 is 16 residues. The V call is TRBV6-5, the J call TRBJ2-7; D is possibly TRBD2 (6 bases). This sequence originates from a human donor who had recovered from COVID-19. Sequencing was performed on CD4+ T cells from blood, cultured in vitro, taken after SARS-CoV-2 vaccination. The CDR3 region has the DNA TGTGCCAGCAGTTACCGGAGCGTCGGGAGATTAAACGAGCAGTACTTC. It is translated as CASSYRSVGRLNEQYF.